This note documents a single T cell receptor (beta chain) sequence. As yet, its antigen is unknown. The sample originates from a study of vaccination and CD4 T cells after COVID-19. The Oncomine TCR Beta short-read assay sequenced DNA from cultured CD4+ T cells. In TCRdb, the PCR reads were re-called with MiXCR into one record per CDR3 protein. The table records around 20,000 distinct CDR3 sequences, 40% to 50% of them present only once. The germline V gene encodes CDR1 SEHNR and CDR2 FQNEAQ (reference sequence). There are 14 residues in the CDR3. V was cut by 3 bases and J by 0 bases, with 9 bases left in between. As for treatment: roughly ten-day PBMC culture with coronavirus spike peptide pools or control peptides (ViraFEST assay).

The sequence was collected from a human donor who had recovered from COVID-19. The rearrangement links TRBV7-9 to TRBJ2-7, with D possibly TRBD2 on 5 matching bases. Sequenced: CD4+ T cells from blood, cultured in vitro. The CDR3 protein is CASSFLGDSYEQYF. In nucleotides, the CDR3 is TGTGCCAGCAGCTTCCTCGGGGACTCCTACGAGCAGTACTTC. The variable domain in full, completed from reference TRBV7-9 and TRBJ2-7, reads DTGVSQNPRHKITKRGQNVTFRCDPISEHNRLYWYRQTLGQGPEFLTYFQNEAQLEKSRLLSDRFSAERPKGSFSTLEIQRTEQGDSAMYLCASSFLGDSYEQYFGPGTRLTVT.